This T cell receptor beta chain is from a study of CD4 T cells in relation to SARS-CoV-2 and coronaviruses. Study-level background: Crossreactive spike epitopes shared across donors were mapped to their HLA restriction. Study results and limitations: Culture-expanded clones reflect memory recall rather than primary priming during culture. No crossreactivity against non-spike viral proteins was tested here. Crossreactive clones expanded significantly less to SARS-CoV-2 than monoreactive clones.

The assay was immunoSEQ multiplex PCR, and TCRdb's table has in-frame clones only and misses some. This table has about 59,000 clones, roughly 88% appearing once. Comment on this clone: Antigen unknown.

J lost 4 bases, V lost 6 bases, and 14 bases had no gene match. The CDR3 is 16 residues long. CDR1 and CDR2 (germline): SNHLY, FYNNEI. Before the COVID-19 pandemic, during about 2011-2018, CD4+ T cells were taken from unexposed donors. The sample comprised memory CD4+ T cells from PBMCs. This receptor was obtained from a human donor in good health. The V and J genes are TRBV2 and TRBJ2-7; 8 bases map to TRBD1. CDR3 sequence reads: CASRDRQGLNLYEQYF. CDR3 bases: TGTGCCAGCAGGGACAGACAGGGGCTAAATTTGTACGAGCAGTACTTC.